The 8 T cell receptor beta chains below all came from one sample that was sequenced in a study of blood T cell repertoires in COVID-19 (dated by TCRdb to the early 2020s). Library generation was performed with the immunoSEQ multiplex PCR assay. TCRdb holds this immuneACCESS table with in-frame rearrangements only. Some clones are missing; in checked studies, unresolved V genes explain under half, and the rest has no known cause. In all, the sample holds approximately 120,000 clones, and around three quarters of those were seen once. Roughly 10% of the sample comes from the top ten. Sample: peripheral blood. The receptors shown here come from a human donor in a cohort sampled during active COVID-19.

The rearrangement links TRBV2 to TRBJ1-3, with 7 bases lining up with TRBD1. The length of the CDR3 is 17 residues. Germline V gene sequence: CDR1 SNHLY, CDR2 FYNNEI. V lost 5 bases and J lost 0; bases outside the gene matches: 10. Here the CDR3 reads CASSRDRVPRSGNTIYF. The CDR3 nucleotides are TGTGCCAGCAGTCGAGACAGGGTACCCCGCTCTGGAAACACCATATATTTT. Full variable domain (remainder filled in from reference TRBV2 and TRBJ1-3): EPEVTQTPSHQVTQMGQEVILRCVPISNHLYFYWYRQILGQKVEFLVSFYNNEISEKSEIFDDQFSVERPDGSNFTLKIRSTKLEDSAMYFCASSRDRVPRSGNTIYFGEGSWLTVV.

The chain joins TRBV6-5 to TRBJ1-5, with a weak D call TRBD1 (6 bases). Germline V gene lookup returns CDR1 MNHEY and CDR2 SVGAGI. The V and J ends lost 5 bases and 2 bases respectively, with 13 bases between them. The CDR3 covers 15 residues. CDR3 protein: CASSRGGGGNQPQHF. CDR3 nucleotide sequence: TGTGCCAGCAGTAGGGGAGGGGGAGGCAATCAGCCCCAGCATTTT.

The rearrangement links TRBV5-6 to TRBJ2-3; 7 nucleotides match TRBD2. CDR1 SGHDT and CDR2 YYEEEE come from the germline V gene. The CDR3 is made up of 15 amino acids. The V and J ends lost 4 bases and 5 bases, in that order; junction bases with no gene match: 10. The CDR3 bases are TGTGCCAGCAGCACCCAGCGGGGACTGGGAGATACGCAGTATTTT. The encoded protein is CASSTQRGLGDTQYF.

The V call is TRBV9, the J call TRBJ1-6; 7 bases agree with TRBD1. The J segment lost 5 bases and the V segment lost 1 base, leaving 6 bases of the junction unmatched. Germline CDR1 and CDR2: SGDLS and YYNGEE. CDR3 length equals 16 residues. The DNA for the CDR3 is TGTGCCAGCAGCGTATCGGGACAGCCAAATAATTCACCCCTCCACTTT. Its translation: CASSVSGQPNNSPLHF. The full variable domain, with the rest looked up from reference TRBV9 and TRBJ1-6, is DSGVTQTPKHLITATGQRVTLRCSPRSGDLSVYWYQQSLDQGLQFLIQYYNGEERAKGNILERFSAQQFPDLHSELNLSSLELGDSALYFCASSVSGQPNNSPLHFGNGTRLTVT.

V gene TRBV29-1 combines with J gene TRBJ2-5; TRBD1 might be the D (5 bases). V was pared by 6 bases and J by 7 bases, with 18 bases between. The CDR3 is 13 amino acids. The germline V gene encodes CDR1 SQVTM and CDR2 ANQGSEA. In DNA, the CDR3 is TGCAGCGTCGTTTCCCCGATAAGGGGGACCCAGTACTTC. Encoded protein: CSVVSPIRGTQYF.

J is TRBJ2-7 and V is TRBV27, with 7 bases identical to TRBD1. V lost 2 bases and J lost 6; bases outside the gene matches: 4. This CDR3 has 13 amino acids. Per the germline V gene, CDR1 is MNHEY and CDR2 is SMNVEV (reference sequence). CDR3 region: CASSLNRGVEQYF. The CDR3 region has the DNA TGTGCCAGCAGTTTAAACAGGGGAGTCGAGCAGTACTTC.

The chain links TRBV30 to TRBJ1-5; 7 nucleotides align to TRBD1. The germline CDR1 and CDR2 sequences are GTSNPN and SVGIG (reference sequence). With V trimmed by 2 bases and J by 7 bases, 5 bases remained unmatched. The CDR3 consists of 13 residues. The CDR3 nucleotides are TGTGCCTGGAGTCGAGACAGGGACCAGCCCCAGCATTTT. This translates into CAWSRDRDQPQHF.

V is TRBV30 and J is TRBJ1-5, with D perhaps matching TRBD1 (6 bases). V gave up 2 bases and J gave up 1 base, with 9 bases separating them. The germline V gene has CDR1 GTSNPN and CDR2 SVGIG (reference sequence). The CDR3 loop spans 14 amino acids. In nucleotides, the CDR3 is TGTGCCTGGAGTCCAGGGGCGAGCAATCAGCCCCAGCATTTT. It yields the protein CAWSPGASNQPQHF.